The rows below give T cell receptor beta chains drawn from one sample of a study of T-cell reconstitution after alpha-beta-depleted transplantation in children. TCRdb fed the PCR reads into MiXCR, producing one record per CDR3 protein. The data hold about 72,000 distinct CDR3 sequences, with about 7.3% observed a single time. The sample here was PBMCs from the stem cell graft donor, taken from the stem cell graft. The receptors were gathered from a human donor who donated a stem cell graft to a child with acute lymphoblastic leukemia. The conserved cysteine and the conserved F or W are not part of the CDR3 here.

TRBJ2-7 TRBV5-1 ASSFLDREAGPYEQY
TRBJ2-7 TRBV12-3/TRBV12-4 ASSTGTGWYEQY
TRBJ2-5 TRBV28 ASNAGARETQY
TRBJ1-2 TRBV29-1 TAVPVGTGAGYT
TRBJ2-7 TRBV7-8 ASSLWGSGTEQY
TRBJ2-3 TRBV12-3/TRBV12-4 ASPPGGRETDTQY
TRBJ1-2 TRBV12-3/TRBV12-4 ASSLAHRDRGGYT
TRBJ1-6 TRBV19 ASTGVIGGSPLH
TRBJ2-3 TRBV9 ASSGTSGGHGDTQY
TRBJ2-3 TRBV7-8 ASSLLGTSGSLVGDTQY
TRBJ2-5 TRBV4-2 ASSQTPMGDRDQETQY
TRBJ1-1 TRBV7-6 ASSLEKGRGAEAF
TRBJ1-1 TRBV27 ASSLRGDTEAF
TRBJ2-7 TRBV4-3 ASSQLAGGTYEQY
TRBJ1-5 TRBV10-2 ASSGQGANQPQH
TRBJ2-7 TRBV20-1 SARDATSGSSYEQY
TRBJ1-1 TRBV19 ASSIGSEEAF
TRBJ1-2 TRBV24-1 ATVTGTGGKGDGYT
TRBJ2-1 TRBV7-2 ASSLVGSNEQF
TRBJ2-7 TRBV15 ATSRDLGGYEQY
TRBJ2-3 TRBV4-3 ASSQAGGAGDTQY
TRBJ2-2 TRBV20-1 SARAGATGELF